This T cell receptor beta chain was sequenced in a study of CD8+CD57+ T cells in acquired aplastic anemia. For this clonotype: The antigen is unknown.

Study-wide findings and caveats: Simpson's diversity of CD8+ cells was not significantly different in patients compared with controls. In common between the patients and the controls were around 30 CD8+ CDR3 sequences.

According to the study, genomic DNA was the template for TCR beta VDJ and CDR3 profiling. TCRdb redid the calling of the reads with MiXCR, one entry per CDR3 protein. The sample has some 48,000 distinct CDR3 sequences, around 73% seen once. The CDR3 consists of 15 residues. V lost 6 bases and J 14 bases, leaving 27 bases between the germline ends. CDR1 SGHAT and CDR2 FQNNGV come from the germline V gene. The chain links TRBV11-2 to TRBJ2-3, with D possibly TRBD2 on 5 matching bases. Material: sorted CD4+, CD8+, or CD8+CD57+ T cells (not recorded which) from PBMCs. This TCR came from a human donor in good health, serving as a control. CDR3: CASSPHGATKLLGYF. CDR3 nucleotides: TGTGCCAGCAGTCCCCACGGCGCGACTAAACTTCTAGGGTATTTT.